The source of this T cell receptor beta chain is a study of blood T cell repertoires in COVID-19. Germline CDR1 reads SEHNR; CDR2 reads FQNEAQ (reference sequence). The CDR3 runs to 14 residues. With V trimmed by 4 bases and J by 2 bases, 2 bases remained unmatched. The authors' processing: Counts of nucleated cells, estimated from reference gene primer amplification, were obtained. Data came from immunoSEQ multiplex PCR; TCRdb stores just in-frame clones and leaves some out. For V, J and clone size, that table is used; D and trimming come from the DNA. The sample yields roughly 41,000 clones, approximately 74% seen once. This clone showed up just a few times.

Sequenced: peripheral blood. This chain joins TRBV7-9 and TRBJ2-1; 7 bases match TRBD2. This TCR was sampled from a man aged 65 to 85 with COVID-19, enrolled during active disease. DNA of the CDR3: TGTGCCAGCAGCTCCAGCGGGACCTACAATGAGCAGTTCTTC. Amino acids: CASSSSGTYNEQFF.